This TCR beta chain was found in a study of T cell clonality in common variable immunodeficiency (dated by TCRdb to 2013 to 2016). Predominantly Caucasian heritage was noted among both the CVID patients and the healthy controls. From each donor, about 4.5 to 9 ml of heparinized peripheral whole blood was collected. Genomic DNA from adults with common variable immune deficiency (CVID) and from healthy adult controls was the source for sequencing TCRbeta CDR3 repertoires. The control group comprised 22 healthy adult volunteers, roughly twelve female and roughly ten male, aged roughly 23 to 70 years with a mean age of roughly 35. To isolate peripheral blood mononuclear cells, diluted blood was subjected to density centrifugation over Hypaque 1077 or Ficoll-Paque. Genomic DNA was extracted from unsorted mononuclear cells by Qiagen column purification or by a centrifugation-based method. The study at large found these results: According to the authors, figuring out what caused the increased clonality in CVID would require sequencing the repertoires of T cell subpopulations. TCRbeta clonality was higher in CVID subjects than in healthy controls (t-test p = 0.018), and the increase was most characteristic of about a third of subjects. Even though DNA input was equal, the average per sample came to 75,000 to 95,000 unique sequences for controls compared with 25,000 to 35,000 for CVID samples. CVID TCRbeta sequences reportedly showed fewer deletions and N-nucleotide insertions and lacked highly modified clones with 13 or more V deletions. Fewer TCRbeta clones were shared among CVID subjects than among healthy controls (p < 0.0001). Correlations of repertoire features with clinical complications were constrained by heterogeneity among patients within the CVID cohort.

From the germline V gene, CDR1 is SGHTA and CDR2 is FQGNSA. The V and J ends are trimmed by 4 bases and 7 bases, leaving 14 bases between them. From the cysteine through the phenylalanine, the CDR3 covers 14 amino acids. The DNA has 33 bases, all within the CDR3, and is read from base 1. CVID samples and control samples contributed equivalent amounts of genomic DNA as sequencing input. For every sample, a 60 bp segment covering the rearranged TCRbeta CDR3 region was amplified and then sequenced. The immunoSEQ assay, a bias-corrected multiplex PCR with high-throughput sequencing, was employed for TCRbeta amplification. The original methods were these. Each unique nucleotide sequence was treated as a clone and annotated with V, D and J genes, copy number and frequency. Sequences were labeled productive if in frame, and non-productive if out of frame or containing stop codons. As previously described, clonality was calculated on the basis of Shannon's entropy. Mean CDR3 Kyte-Doolittle hydropathy was derived from the predicted amino acid sequences of productive clones. Hierarchical clustering of scaled V gene usage was performed with the R hclust function using Manhattan distance and complete linkage. Sharing of clones by CDR3 amino acid sequence was evaluated by resampling 12 repertoires per group over 100 rounds. Repertoires were searched for 60 to 80 published EBV-specific and about 240 published CMV-specific TCRbeta sequences. A couple of CVID samples that yielded fewer than 10,000 sequences were excluded from the analysis, so approximately 40 CVID repertoires were retained. The clones in this table, taken by TCRdb from immuneACCESS, are in-frame only. Not every clone is retained; where verified, under half of the shortfall comes from an unresolved V gene, and the cause of the rest is unknown. Clonal size and the V and J genes are those of that table, whereas D and trimming came from the DNA. The sample features about 52,000 clones, and none is a singleton. The leading ten clones occupy approximately 2% of the sample.

This clone was detected many times. Its antigen is not yet known. The read ends 3 residues early relative to the CDR3; the germline J gene fills the gap. The V and J segments used are TRBV7-2 and TRBJ1-5, with a tentative D gene TRBD1 over 5 matching bases. This clonotype was obtained from a person aged 18 to 70 in good health. Material: peripheral blood mononuclear cells. The sequenced part of the CDR3 DNA is TGTGCCAGCAGCTGGGCCGGGACTCACCAGCCC. It is translated as CASSWAGTHQP. The full CDR3 reads CASSWAGTHQPQHF.